The T cell receptor beta chain under discussion was sequenced for a study of cytomegalovirus exposure and HLA in healthy donors. V gave up 1 base and J gave up 0 bases, with 14 bases separating them. The CDR3 consists of 17 residues. CDR1 is SGHDN, CDR2 FVKESK, per germline. Use of 60 Vbeta and 13 Jbeta primers characterized the PCR. The method was immunoSEQ multiplex PCR; TCRdb's version includes in-frame clones alone and lacks a portion of them. The sample holds 150,000 to 180,000 clones, 74% seen once. This sequence joins TRBV14 and TRBJ2-3, with D hard to call. The material sequenced was PBMCs. The receptor was isolated from a man under 40 in good health and CMV-seronegative. The CDR3 region has the DNA TGTGCCAGCAGCCAAGGCGAGATCCCCTATAGCACAGATACGCAGTATTTT. It translates to CASSQGEIPYSTDTQYF.